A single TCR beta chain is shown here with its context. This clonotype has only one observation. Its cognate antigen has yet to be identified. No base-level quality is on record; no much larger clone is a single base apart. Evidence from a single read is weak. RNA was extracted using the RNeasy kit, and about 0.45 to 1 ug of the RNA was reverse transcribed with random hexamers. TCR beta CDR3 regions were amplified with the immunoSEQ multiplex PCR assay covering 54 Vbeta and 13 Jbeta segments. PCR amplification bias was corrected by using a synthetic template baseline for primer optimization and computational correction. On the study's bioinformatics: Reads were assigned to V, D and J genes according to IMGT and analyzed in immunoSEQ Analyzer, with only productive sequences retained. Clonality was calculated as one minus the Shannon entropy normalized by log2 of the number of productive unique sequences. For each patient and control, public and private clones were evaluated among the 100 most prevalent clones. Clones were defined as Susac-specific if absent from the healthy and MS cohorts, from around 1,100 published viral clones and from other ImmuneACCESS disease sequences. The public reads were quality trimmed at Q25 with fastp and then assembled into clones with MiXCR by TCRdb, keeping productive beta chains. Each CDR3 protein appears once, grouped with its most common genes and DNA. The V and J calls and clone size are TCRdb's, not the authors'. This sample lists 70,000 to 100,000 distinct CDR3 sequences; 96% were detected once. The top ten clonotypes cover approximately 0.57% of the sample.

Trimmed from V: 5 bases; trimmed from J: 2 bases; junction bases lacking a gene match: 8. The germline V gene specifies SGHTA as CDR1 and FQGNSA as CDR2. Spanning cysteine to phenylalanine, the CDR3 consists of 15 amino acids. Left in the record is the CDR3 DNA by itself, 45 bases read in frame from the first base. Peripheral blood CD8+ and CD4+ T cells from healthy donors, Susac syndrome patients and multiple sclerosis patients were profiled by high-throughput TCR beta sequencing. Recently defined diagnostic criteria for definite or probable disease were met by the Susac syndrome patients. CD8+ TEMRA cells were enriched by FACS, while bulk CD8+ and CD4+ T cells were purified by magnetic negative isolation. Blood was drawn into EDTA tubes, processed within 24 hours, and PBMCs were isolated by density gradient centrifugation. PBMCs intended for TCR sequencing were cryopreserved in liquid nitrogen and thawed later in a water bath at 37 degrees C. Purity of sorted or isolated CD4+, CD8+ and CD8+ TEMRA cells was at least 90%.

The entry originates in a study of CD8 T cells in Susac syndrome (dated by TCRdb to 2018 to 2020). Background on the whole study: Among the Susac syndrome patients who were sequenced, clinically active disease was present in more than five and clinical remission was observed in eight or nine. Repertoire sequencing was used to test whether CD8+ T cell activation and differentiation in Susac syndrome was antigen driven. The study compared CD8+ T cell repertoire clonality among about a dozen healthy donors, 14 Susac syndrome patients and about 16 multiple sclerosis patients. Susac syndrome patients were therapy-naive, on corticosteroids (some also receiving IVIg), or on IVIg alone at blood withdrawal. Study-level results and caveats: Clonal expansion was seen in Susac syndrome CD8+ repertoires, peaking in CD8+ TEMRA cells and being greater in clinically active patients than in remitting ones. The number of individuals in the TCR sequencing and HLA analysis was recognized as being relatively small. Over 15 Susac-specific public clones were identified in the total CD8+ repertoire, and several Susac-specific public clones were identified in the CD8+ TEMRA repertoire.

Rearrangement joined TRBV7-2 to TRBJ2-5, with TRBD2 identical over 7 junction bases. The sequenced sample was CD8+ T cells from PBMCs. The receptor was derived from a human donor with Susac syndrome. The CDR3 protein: CASSPELAEQETQYF. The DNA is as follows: TGTGCCAGCAGCCCCGAGCTAGCGGAACAAGAGACCCAGTACTTC.